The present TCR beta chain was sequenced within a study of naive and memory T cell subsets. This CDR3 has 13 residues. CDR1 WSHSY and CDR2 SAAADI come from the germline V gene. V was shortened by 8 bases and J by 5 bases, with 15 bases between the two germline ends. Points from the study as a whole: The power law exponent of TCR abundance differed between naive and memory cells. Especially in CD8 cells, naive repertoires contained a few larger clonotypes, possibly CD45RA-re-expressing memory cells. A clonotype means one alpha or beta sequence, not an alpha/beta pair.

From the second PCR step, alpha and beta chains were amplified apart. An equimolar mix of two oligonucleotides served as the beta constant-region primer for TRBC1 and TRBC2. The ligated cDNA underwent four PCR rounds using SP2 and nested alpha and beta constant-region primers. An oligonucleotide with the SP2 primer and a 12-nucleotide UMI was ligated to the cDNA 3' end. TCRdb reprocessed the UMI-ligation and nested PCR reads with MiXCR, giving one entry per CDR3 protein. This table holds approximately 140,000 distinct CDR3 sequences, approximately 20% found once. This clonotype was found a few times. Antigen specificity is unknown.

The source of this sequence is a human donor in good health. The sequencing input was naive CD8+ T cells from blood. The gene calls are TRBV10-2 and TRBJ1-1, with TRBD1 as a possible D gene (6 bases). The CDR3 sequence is CASGGGLWTEAFF. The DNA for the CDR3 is TGCGCCAGCGGAGGGGGTCTGTGGACTGAAGCTTTCTTT.